This T cell receptor (beta chain) was recovered during a study of cytomegalovirus exposure and HLA in healthy donors. Points from the study as a whole: A reported reduction in N-insertions relative to the approximately 640-donor mean was seen in an Asian-associated ancestry cluster in a later analysis. Earlier findings revealed that most TCR beta V segments proved productive either about 90% or about 30% of the time. Certain indistinguishable V segments, among them TRBV6-2 and TRBV6-3, were excluded.

Trimming pared 0 bases from V and 6 bases from J, leaving 7 bases between. Per germline, CDR1 SGHDT and CDR2 YYEEEE. CDR3 size: 14 residues. PCR involved 60 Vbeta and 13 Jbeta primers. Assay: immunoSEQ multiplex PCR; the TCRdb copy retains only in-frame clones and omits some. The data show 200,000 to 250,000 clones, more than 75% seen once. Remarks on this clone: Its antigen is undetermined.

The V call is TRBV5-6, the J call TRBJ1-6, with D possibly matching TRBD1 (5 bases). Sequenced: PBMCs. This TCR was sampled from a male donor in good health and CMV-seronegative. CDR3 residues: CASSLAQVNSPLHF. The CDR3 bases are TGTGCCAGCAGCTTGGCACAGGTTAATTCACCCCTCCACTTT.